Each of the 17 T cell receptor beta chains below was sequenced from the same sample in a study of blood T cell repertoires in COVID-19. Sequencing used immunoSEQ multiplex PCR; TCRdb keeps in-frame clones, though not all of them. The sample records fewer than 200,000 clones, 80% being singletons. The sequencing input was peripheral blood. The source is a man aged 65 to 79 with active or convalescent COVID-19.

Here the CDR3 reads CASSQEAQAFSGANVLTF. The CDR3 DNA follows: TGTGCCAGCAGCCAAGAAGCCCAGGCCTTCTCTGGGGCCAACGTCCTGACTTTC. The genes are TRBV3-1 (or the pseudogene TRBV3-2) and TRBJ2-6; D gene ambiguous. Between the trimmed V and J ends, which lost 0 bases and 0 bases, there was a span of 12 bases. CDR3 length equals 18 residues. Germline values: CDR1 LGHDT, CDR2 YNNKEL (reference sequence).

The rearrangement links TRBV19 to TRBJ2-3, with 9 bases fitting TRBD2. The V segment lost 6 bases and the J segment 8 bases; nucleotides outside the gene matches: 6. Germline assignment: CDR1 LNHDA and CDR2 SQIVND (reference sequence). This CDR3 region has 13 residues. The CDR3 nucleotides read TGTGCCAGTAGAGTAGCGGGGGATGGTACGCAGTATTTT. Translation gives CASRVAGDGTQYF. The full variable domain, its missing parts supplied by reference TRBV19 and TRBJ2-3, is DGGITQSPKYLFRKEGQNVTLSCEQNLNHDAMYWYRQDPGQGLRLIYYSQIVNDFQKGDIAEGYSVSREKKESFPLTVTSAQKNPTAFYLCASRVAGDGTQYFGPGTRLTVL.

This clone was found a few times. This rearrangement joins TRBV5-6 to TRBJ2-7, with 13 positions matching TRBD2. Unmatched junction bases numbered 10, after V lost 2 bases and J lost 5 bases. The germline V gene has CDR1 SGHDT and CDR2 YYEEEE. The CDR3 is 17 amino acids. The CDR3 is CASSFNTGTSGIHEQYF. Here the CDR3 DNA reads TGTGCCAGCAGCTTTAATACCGGGACTAGCGGGATCCACGAGCAGTACTTC.

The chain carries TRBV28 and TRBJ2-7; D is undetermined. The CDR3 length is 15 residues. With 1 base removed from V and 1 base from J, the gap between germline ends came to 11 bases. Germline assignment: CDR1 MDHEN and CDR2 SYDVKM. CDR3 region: CASSLFGGFSYEQYF. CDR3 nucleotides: TGTGCCAGCAGTTTATTTGGCGGATTTTCCTACGAGCAGTACTTC.

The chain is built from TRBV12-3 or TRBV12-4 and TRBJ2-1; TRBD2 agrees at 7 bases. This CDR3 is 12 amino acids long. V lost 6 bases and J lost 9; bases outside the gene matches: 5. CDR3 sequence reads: CASRVSGGEQFF. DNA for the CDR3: TGTGCCAGCAGGGTTTCGGGGGGTGAGCAGTTCTTC.

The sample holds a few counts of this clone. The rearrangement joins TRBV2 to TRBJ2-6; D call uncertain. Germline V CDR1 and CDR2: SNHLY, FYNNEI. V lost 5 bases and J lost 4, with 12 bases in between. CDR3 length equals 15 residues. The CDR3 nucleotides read TGTGCCAGCAGTTTGAGTTCTCTCGGGGCCAACGTCCTGACTTTC. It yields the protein CASSLSSLGANVLTF.

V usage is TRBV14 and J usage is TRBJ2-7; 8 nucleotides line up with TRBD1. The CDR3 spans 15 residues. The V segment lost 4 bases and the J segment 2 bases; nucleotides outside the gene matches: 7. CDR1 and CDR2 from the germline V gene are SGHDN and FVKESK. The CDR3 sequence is CASSRGTGWTYEQYF. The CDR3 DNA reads TGTGCCAGCAGCCGAGGGACAGGATGGACCTACGAGCAGTACTTC.

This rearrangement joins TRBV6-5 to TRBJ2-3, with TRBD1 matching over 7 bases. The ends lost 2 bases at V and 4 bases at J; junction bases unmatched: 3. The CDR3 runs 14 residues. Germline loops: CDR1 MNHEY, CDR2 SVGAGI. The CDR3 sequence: CASSYGDSADTQYF. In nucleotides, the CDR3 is TGTGCCAGCAGTTACGGGGACAGTGCAGATACGCAGTATTTT.

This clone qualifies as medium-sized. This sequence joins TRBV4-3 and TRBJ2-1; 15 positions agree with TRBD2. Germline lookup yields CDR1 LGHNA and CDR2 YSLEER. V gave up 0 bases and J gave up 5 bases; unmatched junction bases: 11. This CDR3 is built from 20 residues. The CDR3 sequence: CASSQDIPGTSGGPNNEQFF. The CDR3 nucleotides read TGCGCCAGCAGCCAAGATATTCCCGGGACTAGCGGGGGGCCAAACAATGAGCAGTTCTTC.

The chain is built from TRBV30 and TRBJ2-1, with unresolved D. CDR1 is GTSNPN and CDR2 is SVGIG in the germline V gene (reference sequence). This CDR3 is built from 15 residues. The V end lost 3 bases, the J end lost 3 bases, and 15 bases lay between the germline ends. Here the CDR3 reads CAWSTGGARYNEQFF. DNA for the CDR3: TGTGCCTGGAGCACCGGCGGTGCCCGCTACAATGAGCAGTTCTTC. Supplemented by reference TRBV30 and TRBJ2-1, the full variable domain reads SQTIHQWPATLVQPVGSPLSLECTVEGTSNPNLYWYRQAAGRGLQLLFYSVGIGQISSEVPQNLSASRPQDRQFILSSKKLLLSDSGFYLCAWSTGGARYNEQFFGPGTRLTVL.

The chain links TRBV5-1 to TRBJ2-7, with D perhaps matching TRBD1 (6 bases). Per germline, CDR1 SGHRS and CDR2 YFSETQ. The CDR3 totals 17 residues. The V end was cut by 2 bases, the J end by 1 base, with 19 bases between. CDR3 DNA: TGCGCCAGCAGCTTTTCTTCCGGACGAGGGGGATCCTACGAGCAGTACTTC. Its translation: CASSFSSGRGGSYEQYF.

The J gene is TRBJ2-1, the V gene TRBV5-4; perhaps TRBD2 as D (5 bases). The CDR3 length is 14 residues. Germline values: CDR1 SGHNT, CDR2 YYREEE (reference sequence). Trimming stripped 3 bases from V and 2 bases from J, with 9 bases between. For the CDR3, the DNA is TGTGCCAGCAGCTCCGACTATACCTACAATGAGCAGTTCTTC. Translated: CASSSDYTYNEQFF.

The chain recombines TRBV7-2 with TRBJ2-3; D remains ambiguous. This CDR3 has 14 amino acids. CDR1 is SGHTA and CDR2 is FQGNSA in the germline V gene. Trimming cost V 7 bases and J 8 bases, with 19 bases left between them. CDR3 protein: CASTEPALTGTQYF. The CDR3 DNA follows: TGTGCCAGCACCGAACCAGCCCTCACGGGTACGCAGTATTTT.

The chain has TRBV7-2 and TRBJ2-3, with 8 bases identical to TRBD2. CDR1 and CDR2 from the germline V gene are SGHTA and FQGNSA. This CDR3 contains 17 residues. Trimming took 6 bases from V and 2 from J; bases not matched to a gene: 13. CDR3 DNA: TGTGCCAGCAGTCCCGACGGGGCGGGGGGCCTCACAGATACGCAGTATTTT. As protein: CASSPDGAGGLTDTQYF.

The CDR3 coding sequence is TGTGCCAGCAGTACCCCCCGGGACACTGAAGCTTTCTTT. Its protein is CASSTPRDTEAFF. The chain is built from TRBV6-5 and TRBJ1-1; no definite D call. Germline CDR1 and CDR2: MNHEY and SVGAGI. There are 13 residues in the CDR3. V lost 5 bases, J lost 3 bases, and 10 bases lay in between.

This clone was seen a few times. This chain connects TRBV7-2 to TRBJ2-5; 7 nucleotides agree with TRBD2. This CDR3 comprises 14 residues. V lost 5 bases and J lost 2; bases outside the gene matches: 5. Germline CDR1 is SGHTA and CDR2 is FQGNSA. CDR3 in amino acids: CASSQRDYQETQYF. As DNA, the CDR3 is TGTGCCAGCAGCCAGAGGGACTATCAAGAGACCCAGTACTTC.

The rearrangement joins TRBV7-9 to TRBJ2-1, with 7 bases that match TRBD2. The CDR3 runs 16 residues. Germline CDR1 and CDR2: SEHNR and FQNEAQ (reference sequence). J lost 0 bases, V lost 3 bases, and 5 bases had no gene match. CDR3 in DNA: TGTGCCAGCAGCTTTGGCAGCGGGAACTCCTACAATGAGCAGTTCTTC. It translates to CASSFGSGNSYNEQFF.